This TCR beta chain was sequenced in a study of shared clonotypes between healthy human individuals. Across the study: Donors, aged 18 to 49, were two women and a few men.

V was cut by 1 base and J by 3 bases, with 5 bases left in between. CDR1 and CDR2 (germline): SGHRS, YFSETQ. This CDR3 contains 12 residues. Study-wide results and caveats: A small donor pool kept down the genetic and exposure-history diversity that was represented.

Terminally differentiated effector memory CD45RA+ cells were excluded by CCR7 positive selection of CD45RO-negative cells. Generated by immunoSEQ multiplex PCR, the TCRdb table keeps only in-frame clones and is missing some. The table lists roughly 2 million clones, about 95% of them singletons. With respect to this clone: The target antigen is unknown. The sample holds other DNA sequences that translate to the same CDR3.

The specimen sequenced was naive CD8+ T cells sorted from blood. J is TRBJ2-7 and V is TRBV5-1; D uncertain. The source of this sequence is a man aged 18 to 30 in good health. CDR3: CASSLSGYEQYF. The DNA for the CDR3 is TGCGCCAGCAGCTTGAGTGGCTACGAGCAGTACTTC.